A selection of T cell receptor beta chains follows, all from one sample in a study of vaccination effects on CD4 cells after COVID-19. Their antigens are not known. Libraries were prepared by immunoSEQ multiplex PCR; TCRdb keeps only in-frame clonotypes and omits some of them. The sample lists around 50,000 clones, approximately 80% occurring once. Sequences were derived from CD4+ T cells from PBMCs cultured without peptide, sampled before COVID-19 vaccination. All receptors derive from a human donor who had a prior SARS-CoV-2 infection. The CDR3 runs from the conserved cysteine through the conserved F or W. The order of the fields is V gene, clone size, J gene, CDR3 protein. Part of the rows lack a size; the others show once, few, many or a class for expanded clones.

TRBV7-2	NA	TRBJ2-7	CASSLSGANYEQYF
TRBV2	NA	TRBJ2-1	CASRRDQGSSEQFF
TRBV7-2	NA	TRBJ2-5	CASSSPTNLKTQYF
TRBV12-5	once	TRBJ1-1	CASGRTGSTEAFF
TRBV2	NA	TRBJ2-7	CASRDNMGLAGGYEQYF
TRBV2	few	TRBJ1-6	CASIRRGVGNSPLHF
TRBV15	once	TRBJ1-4	CATSRPPGGEEKLFF
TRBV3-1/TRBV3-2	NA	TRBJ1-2	CASSQYRVGGYTF
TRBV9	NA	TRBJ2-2	CASSVALGTSFAGELFF
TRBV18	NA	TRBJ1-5	CASSRGLSQPQHF
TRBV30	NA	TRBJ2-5	CAWSGTSGRGTQYF
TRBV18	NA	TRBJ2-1	CASSPRASTDNEQFF
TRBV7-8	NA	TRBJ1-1	CASSLYRGSNTEAFF
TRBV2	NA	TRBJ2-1	CASSEALRTSWEQFF
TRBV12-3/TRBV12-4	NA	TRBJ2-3	CASREGTPDTQYF
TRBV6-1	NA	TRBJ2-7	CASGAAGGFYEQYF
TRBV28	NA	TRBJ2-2	CASSAGYGGELFF
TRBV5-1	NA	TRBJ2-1	CASTPSGSLRSDEQFF
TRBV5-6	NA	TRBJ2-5	CASSIGLIAGGEETQYF
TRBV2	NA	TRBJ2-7	CASSYSSPGEQYF
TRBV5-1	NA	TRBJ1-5	CASRLGTGGLNQPQHF
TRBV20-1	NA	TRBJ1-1	CSASMGAGAEDTEAFF
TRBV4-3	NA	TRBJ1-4	CASSQEGRTNEKLFF
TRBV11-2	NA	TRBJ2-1	CASSLASGGWQFF
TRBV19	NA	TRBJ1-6	CASSPRLADYNSPLHF
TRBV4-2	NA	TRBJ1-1	CASSQDQLRAAFF
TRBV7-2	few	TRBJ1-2	CASSWGGGRSYGYTF
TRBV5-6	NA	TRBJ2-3	CASSLGGQLTDTQYF
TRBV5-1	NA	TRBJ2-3	CASSLGTPTDTQYF
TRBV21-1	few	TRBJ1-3	CASSKEGGVSGNTIYF
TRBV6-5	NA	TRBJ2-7	CASSYGTGFYEQYF
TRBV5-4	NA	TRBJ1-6	CASSLVGGVSPLHF
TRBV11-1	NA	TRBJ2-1	CASSLGPDSSYNEQFF
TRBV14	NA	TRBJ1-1	CASSQVGLKNTEAFF